The present T cell receptor (beta chain) was sequenced within a study of cytomegalovirus exposure and HLA in healthy donors. The PCR employed 60 Vbeta primers together with 13 Jbeta primers. The protocol was immunoSEQ multiplex PCR, while the TCRdb copy is restricted to in-frame clones and leaves out a portion. The sample holds 150,000 to 200,000 clones, about 81% seen once. The CDR3 length is 14 residues. Looked up from germline, CDR1 is PRHDT and CDR2 is FYEKMQ (reference sequence). V lost 3 bases to trimming and J lost 4 bases, with 11 bases between them. The sequenced sample was PBMCs. The TCR was taken from a girl between 5 and 17 years old in good health and CMV-seropositive. The J gene is TRBJ2-3, the V gene TRBV13; a possible D gene is TRBD1 (5 bases). The CDR3, as DNA: TGTGCCAGCAGCTTTTCGACAGTTGCAGATACGCAGTATTTT. This translates into CASSFSTVADTQYF.